This entry lists 6 T cell receptor beta chains sequenced from one sample in a study of vaccination effects on CD4 cells after COVID-19. After expansion with viral peptide pools in the ViraFEST assay, antigen-specific CD4+ T cells were sequenced. When around 9 days of culture had elapsed, CD4+ T cells were isolated. Each person got two doses of an mRNA SARS-CoV-2 vaccine, BNT162b2 or mRNA-1273. Sequenced by immunoSEQ multiplex PCR; TCRdb stores in-frame clones only, minus some. Of 27,000 or so clones listed, roughly four fifths are singletons. These receptors are not linked to any known antigen. Here the sequenced sample was CD4+ T cells from PBMCs cultured with HCoV-NL63 spike peptides, taken after COVID-19 vaccination. These TCRs come from a human donor who received a COVID-19 vaccine. Some clones in this sample may be carry-over from other donors' samples.

The chain recombines TRBV5-1 with TRBJ1-2; D perhaps matches TRBD1 (5 bases). The CDR3 has 12 residues. CDR1 is SGHRS and CDR2 is YFSETQ in the germline V gene. Trimming cost V 4 bases and J 6 bases, with 10 bases left between them. CDR3 sequence: CASSPEGDGYTF. The DNA of the CDR3 is TGCGCCAGCAGCCCGGAAGGGGATGGCTACACCTTC.

This chain links TRBV10-3 with TRBJ1-5; a weak D match, TRBD1 (5 bases). CDR1 and CDR2 from the germline V gene are ENHRY and SYGVKD. Trimming took 0 bases from V and 7 from J, leaving 10 bases between them. CDR3 length: 14 amino acids. The chain's CDR3 is CAISESGVEQPQHF. In DNA, the CDR3 is TGTGCCATCAGTGAGTCGGGGGTGGAACAGCCCCAGCATTTT.

V gene TRBV12-3 or TRBV12-4 combines with J gene TRBJ1-1; D ambiguous. The CDR3 consists of 12 residues. The V end lost 6 bases, the J end lost 12 bases, and 17 bases lay between the germline ends. CDR3 region: CASSPRLSSTFF. In nucleotides, the CDR3 is TGTGCCAGCAGCCCCCGATTGTCGTCGACTTTCTTT.

This clone was counted only a few times. The rearrangement links TRBV30 to TRBJ1-6, with TRBD1 identical over 7 bases. The germline V gene encodes CDR1 GTSNPN and CDR2 SVGIG (reference sequence). The V segment lost 7 bases and the J segment 7 bases; nucleotides outside the gene matches: 4. The CDR3 is 12 residues long. CDR3 nucleotide sequence: TGTGCCTTCTCGGACAGGAATTCACCCCTCCACTTT. Protein sequence: CAFSDRNSPLHF.

The V and J genes are TRBV18 and TRBJ2-3; 8 positions match TRBD2. V lost 4 bases and J lost 2; bases outside the gene matches: 2. The CDR3 loop spans 14 amino acids. In germline, CDR1 is KGHSH, CDR2 LQKENI. The CDR3 region has the DNA TGTGCCAGCTCACAGCGGGGGTACACAGATACGCAGTATTTT. It translates to CASSQRGYTDTQYF.

This rearrangement joins TRBV25-1 to TRBJ1-2; tentative D call: TRBD1 (5 bases). Trimming cost V 3 bases and J 3 bases, with 14 bases left between them. Germline V gene sequence: CDR1 MGHDK, CDR2 SYGVNS. CDR3 length: 15 residues. The CDR3 DNA is TGTGCCAGCAGTGATCCCGGGACGACCCACTATGGCTACACCTTC. Amino acid sequence: CASSDPGTTHYGYTF.